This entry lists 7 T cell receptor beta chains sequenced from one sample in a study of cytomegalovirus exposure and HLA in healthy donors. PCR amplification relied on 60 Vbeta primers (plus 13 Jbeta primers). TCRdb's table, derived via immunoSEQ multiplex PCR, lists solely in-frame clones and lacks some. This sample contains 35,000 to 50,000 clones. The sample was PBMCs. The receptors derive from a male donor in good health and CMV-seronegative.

CDR3 sequence: CASTGGAHTHRSGNTIYF. The CDR3 nucleotides read TGTGCCAGCACGGGGGGGGCCCACACCCACCGATCTGGAAACACCATATATTTT. This chain links TRBV6-8 with TRBJ1-3; D is perhaps TRBD1 (6 bases). From germline, CDR1 is MNHGY and CDR2 SAAAGT. Trimming took off 7 bases at V and 1 base at J, with 23 bases between the two ends. CDR3 length: 18 residues.

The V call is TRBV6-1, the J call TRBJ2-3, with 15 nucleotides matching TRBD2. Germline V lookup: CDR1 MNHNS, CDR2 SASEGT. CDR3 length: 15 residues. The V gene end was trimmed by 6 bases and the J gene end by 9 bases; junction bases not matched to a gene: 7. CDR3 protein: CASSPGTSGRITQYF. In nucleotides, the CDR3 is TGTGCCAGCAGCCCGGGGACTAGCGGGAGGATCACGCAGTATTTT.

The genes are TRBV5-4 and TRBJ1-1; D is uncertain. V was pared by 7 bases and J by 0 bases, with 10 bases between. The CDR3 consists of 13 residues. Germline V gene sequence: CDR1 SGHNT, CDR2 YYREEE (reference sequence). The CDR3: CASEGDMNTEAFF. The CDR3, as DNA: TGTGCCAGCGAGGGTGACATGAACACTGAAGCTTTCTTT.

DNA for the CDR3: TGCGCCAGCAGTAAAGCTCCGGGGACCCAGTACTTC. Translating it yields CASSKAPGTQYF. The V and J genes are TRBV5-1 and TRBJ2-5; D not certain. Germline CDR1 and CDR2: SGHRS and YFSETQ. This CDR3 has 12 amino acids. V was cut by 5 bases and J by 7 bases, with 12 bases left in between.

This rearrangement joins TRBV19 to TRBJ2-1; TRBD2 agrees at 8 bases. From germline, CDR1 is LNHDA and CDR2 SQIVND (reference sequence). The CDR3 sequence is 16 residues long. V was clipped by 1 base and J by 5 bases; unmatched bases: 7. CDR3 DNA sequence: TGTGCCAGTAGTATAGGGGCTAGCGGGTTTGACAATGAGCAGTTCTTC. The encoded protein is CASSIGASGFDNEQFF.

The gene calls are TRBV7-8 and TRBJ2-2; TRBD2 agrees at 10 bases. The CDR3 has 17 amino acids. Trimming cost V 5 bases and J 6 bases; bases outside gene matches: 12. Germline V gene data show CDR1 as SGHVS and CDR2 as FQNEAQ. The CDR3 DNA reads TGTGCCAGCAGCCCCTCAGCGGGAGGGCCAGTGGCCGGGGAGCTGTTTTTT. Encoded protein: CASSPSAGGPVAGELFF. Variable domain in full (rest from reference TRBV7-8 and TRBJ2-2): GAGVSQSPRYKVAKRGQDVALRCDPISGHVSLFWYQQALGQGPEFLTYFQNEAQLDKSGLPSDRFFAERPEGSVSTLKIQRTQQEDSAVYLCASSPSAGGPVAGELFFGEGSRLTVL.

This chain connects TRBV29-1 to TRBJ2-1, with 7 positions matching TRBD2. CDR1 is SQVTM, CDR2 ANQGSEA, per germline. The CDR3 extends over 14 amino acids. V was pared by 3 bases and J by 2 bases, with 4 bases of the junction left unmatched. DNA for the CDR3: TGCAGCGTTGACGGGGGGAGGGCCTACAATGAGCAGTTCTTC. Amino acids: CSVDGGRAYNEQFF.